This T cell receptor (beta chain) was recorded in a study of T-cell reconstitution after alpha-beta-depleted transplantation in children. A TCRbeta library incorporating unique molecular identifiers was prepared. TCRdb reprocessed the PCR reads via MiXCR and lists one record per CDR3 protein. The data hold about 500,000 distinct CDR3 sequences, with about 33% observed a single time. V was clipped by 3 bases and J by 0 bases; unmatched bases: 2. CDR3 length: 15 amino acids. Germline-derived CDR1 and CDR2 are LNHDA and SQIVND (reference sequence). V and J are TRBV19 and TRBJ2-7; 10 nucleotides align to TRBD1. This sequence was found in a human donor who donated a stem cell graft to a child with aplastic anemia. The sample was PBMCs from the stem cell graft donor, taken from the stem cell graft. The CDR3 sequence: CASSIGTGASYEQYF. CDR3 in DNA: TGTGCCAGTAGTATTGGGACAGGGGCCTCCTACGAGCAGTACTTC.